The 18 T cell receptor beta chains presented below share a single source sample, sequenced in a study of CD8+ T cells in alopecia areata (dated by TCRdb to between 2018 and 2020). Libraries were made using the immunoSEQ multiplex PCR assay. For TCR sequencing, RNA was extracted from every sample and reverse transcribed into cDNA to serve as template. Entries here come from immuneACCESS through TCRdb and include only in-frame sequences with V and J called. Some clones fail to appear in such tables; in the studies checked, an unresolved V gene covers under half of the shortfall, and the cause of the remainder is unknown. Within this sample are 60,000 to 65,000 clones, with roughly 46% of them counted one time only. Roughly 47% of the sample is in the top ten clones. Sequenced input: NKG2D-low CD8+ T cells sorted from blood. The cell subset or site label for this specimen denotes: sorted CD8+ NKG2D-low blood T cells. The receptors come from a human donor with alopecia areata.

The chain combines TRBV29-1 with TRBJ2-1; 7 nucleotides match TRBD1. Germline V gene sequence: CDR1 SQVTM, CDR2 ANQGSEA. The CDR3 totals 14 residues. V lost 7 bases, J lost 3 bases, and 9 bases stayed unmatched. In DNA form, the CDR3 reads TGCAGCGCCCGCTTTTGGGACAGCTACAATGAGCAGTTCTTC. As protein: CSARFWDSYNEQFF.

Here the CDR3 reads CASSSEASGMYEQYF. As DNA, the CDR3 is TGTGCCAGCAGTTCGGAGGCTAGCGGTATGTACGAGCAGTACTTC. V is TRBV6-5 and J is TRBJ2-7, with 7 bases aligning to TRBD2. Germline V gene data show CDR1 as MNHEY and CDR2 as SVGAGI. The CDR3 sequence is 15 residues long. V shed 4 bases and J 4 bases; nucleotides not matched to a gene: 10.

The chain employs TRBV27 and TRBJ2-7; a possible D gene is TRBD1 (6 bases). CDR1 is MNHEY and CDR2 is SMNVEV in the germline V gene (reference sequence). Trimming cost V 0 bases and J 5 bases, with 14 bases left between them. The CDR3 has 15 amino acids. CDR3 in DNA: TGTGCCAGCAGTTTATCCTGGGGGCGCGACGACGAGCAGTACTTC. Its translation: CASSLSWGRDDEQYF.

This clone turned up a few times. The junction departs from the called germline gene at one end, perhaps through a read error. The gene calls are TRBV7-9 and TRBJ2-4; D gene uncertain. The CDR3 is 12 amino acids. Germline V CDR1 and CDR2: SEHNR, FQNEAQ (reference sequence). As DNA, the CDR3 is TGTGCCAGCAGCTTAGGTGCGGTGAGGATTAACTTC. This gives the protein CASSLGAVRINF.

CDR3 nucleotide sequence: TGTGCCAGCTTTGACAGGTCAGGCTACGAGCAGTACTTC. It translates to CASFDRSGYEQYF. The rearrangement uses TRBV28 and TRBJ2-7; TRBD1 might be the D (6 bases). The CDR3 is made up of 13 amino acids. The germline V and J ends were trimmed by 8 bases and 3 bases, with 14 bases remaining between them. The germline V gene encodes CDR1 MDHEN and CDR2 SYDVKM.

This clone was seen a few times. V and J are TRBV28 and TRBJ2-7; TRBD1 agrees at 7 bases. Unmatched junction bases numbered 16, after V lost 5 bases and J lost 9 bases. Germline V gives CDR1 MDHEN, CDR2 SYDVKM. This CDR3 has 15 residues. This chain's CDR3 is CASSGPGQTILRQYF. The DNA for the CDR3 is TGTGCCAGCAGTGGACCGGGACAGACGATCTTAAGGCAGTACTTC.

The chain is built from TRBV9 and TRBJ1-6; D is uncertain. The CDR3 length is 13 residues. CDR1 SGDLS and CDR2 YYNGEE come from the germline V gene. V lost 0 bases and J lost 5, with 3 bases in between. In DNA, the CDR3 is TGTGCCAGCAGCGTAGGGAATAATTCACCCCTCCACTTT. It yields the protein CASSVGNNSPLHF.

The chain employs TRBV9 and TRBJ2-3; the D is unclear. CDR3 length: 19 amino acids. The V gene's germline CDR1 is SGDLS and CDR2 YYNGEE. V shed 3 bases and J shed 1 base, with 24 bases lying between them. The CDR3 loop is CASSGPVRAERRRTDTQYF. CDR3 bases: TGTGCCAGCAGCGGACCGGTTAGGGCTGAGAGGCGCCGCACAGATACGCAGTATTTT.

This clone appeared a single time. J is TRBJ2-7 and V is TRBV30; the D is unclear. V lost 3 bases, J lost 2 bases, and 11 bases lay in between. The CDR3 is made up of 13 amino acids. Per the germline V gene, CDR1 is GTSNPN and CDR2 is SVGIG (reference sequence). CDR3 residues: CAWRAIPPYEQYF. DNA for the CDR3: TGTGCCTGGAGGGCTATTCCACCCTACGAGCAGTACTTC. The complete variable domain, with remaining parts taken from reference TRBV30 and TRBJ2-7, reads SQTIHQWPATLVQPVGSPLSLECTVEGTSNPNLYWYRQAAGRGLQLLFYSVGIGQISSEVPQNLSASRPQDRQFILSSKKLLLSDSGFYLCAWRAIPPYEQYFGPGTRLTVT.

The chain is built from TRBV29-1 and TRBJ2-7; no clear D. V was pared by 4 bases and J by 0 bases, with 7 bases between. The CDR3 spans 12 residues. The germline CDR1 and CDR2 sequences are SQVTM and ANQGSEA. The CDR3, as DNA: TGCAGCGTTGGCCTGAGCTCCTACGAGCAGTACTTC. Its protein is CSVGLSSYEQYF.

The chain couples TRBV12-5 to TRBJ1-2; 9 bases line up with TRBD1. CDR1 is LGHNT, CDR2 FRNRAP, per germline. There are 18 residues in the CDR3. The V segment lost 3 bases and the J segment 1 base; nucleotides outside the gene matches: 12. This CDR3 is CASGFPTPGQGINYGYTF. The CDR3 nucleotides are TGTGCTAGTGGTTTCCCGACCCCGGGACAGGGCATTAACTATGGCTACACCTTC.

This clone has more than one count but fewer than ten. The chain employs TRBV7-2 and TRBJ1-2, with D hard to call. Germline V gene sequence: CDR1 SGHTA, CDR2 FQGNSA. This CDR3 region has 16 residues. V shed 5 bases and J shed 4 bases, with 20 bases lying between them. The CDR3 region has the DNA TGTGCCAGCAGCCCCCCGGGCGGCGCACGGGGCTATGGCTACACCTTC. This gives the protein CASSPPGGARGYGYTF.

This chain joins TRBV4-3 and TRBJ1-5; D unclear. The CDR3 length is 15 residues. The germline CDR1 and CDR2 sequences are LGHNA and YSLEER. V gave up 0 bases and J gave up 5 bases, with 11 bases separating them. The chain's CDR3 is CASSQDTGLDQPQHF. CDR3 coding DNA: TGCGCCAGCAGCCAAGATACCGGGCTCGATCAGCCCCAGCATTTT.

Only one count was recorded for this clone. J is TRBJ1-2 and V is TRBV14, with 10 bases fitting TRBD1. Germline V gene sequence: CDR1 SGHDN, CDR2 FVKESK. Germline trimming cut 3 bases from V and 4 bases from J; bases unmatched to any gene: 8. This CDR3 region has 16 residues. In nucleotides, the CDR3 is TGTGCCAGCAGCCACGCTCCGGGACAGGGGCTCTATGGCTACACCTTC. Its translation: CASSHAPGQGLYGYTF.

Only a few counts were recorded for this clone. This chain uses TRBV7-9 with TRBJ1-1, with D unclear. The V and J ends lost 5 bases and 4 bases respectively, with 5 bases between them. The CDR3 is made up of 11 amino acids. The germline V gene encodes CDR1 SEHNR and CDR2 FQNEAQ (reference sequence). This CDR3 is CASSSGTEAFF. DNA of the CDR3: TGTGCCAGCAGCAGTGGCACTGAAGCTTTCTTT.

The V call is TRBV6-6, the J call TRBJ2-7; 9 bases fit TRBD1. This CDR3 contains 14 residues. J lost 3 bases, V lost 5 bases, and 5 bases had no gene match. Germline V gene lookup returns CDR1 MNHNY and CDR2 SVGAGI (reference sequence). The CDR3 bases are TGTGCCAGCAGTAGGACAGGGGAAGGCTACGAGCAGTACTTC. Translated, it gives CASSRTGEGYEQYF.

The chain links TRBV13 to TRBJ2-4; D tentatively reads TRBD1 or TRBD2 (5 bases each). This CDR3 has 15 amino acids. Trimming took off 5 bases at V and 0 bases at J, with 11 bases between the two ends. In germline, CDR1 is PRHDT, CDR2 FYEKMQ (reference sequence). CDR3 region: CASSGRGEAKNIQYF. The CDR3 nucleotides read TGTGCCAGCAGCGGACGAGGGGAAGCCAAAAACATTCAGTACTTC.

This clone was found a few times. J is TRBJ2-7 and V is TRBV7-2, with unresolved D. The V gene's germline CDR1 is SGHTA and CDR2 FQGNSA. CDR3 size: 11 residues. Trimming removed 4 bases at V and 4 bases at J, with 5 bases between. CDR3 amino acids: CASSWKYEQYF. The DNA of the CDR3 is TGTGCCAGCAGCTGGAAATACGAGCAGTACTTC.